This T cell receptor (beta chain) was sequenced during a study of molecular identifiers for immune sequencing clone quantification. The study, taken as a whole, reports: More than 97% of effector molecules, versus under 1% of naive-cell molecules, belonged to clones above 20 RNA copies.

V was pared by 6 bases and J by 2 bases, with 7 bases of the junction left unmatched. The CDR3 runs to 15 residues. Each CDR3 protein gets one entry after TCRdb re-called the PCR reads with MiXCR. Of more than 95,000 distinct CDR3 sequences in the sample, roughly 24% were seen once. This clonotype was seen only a few times. The target antigen is unknown. The V call is TRBV12-3 or TRBV12-4, the J call TRBJ2-7; 10 bases line up with TRBD2. This clonotype was sampled from a human donor in good health. Some libraries in this study had Jurkat cell RNA spiked in. Sequenced input: naive CD8+ T cells from blood, with Jurkat cell RNA spiked in. Documented subset: FACS-sorted CD8+CD4-CCR7+CD45RA+ naive T cells. CDR3 in amino acids: CASSLSGRPTYEQYF. Written as DNA, the CDR3 is TGTGCCAGCAGCCTTAGCGGGAGGCCAACCTACGAGCAGTACTTC.